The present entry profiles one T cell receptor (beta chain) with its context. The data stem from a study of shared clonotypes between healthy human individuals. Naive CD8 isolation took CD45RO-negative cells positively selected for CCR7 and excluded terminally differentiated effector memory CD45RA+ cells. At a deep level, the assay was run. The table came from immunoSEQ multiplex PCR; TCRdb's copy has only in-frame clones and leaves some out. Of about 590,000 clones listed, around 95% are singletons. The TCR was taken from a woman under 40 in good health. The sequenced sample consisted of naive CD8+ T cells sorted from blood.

The CDR3 DNA reads as TGTGCCAGCAGTCTAAGACAGTTAAACTACGAGCAGTACTTC. Translated: CASSLRQLNYEQYF. The chain links TRBV28 to TRBJ2-7, with D tentatively TRBD1 (5 bases). The germline CDR1 and CDR2 sequences are MDHEN and SYDVKM. V was pared by 5 bases and J by 3 bases, with 14 bases between. The CDR3 runs to 14 residues.